This T cell receptor beta chain was sequenced during a study of regulatory T cells in long-lasting Graves disease (dated by TCRdb to about 2021). About the study as a whole: Antithyroid drugs had been taken for less than 3 months by newly diagnosed Graves' disease patients. The study took place in China and was registered as a clinical trial. Persistent Graves' disease patients were compared with newly diagnosed Graves' disease patients by peripheral blood TCR sequencing and RNA sequencing. A total of roughly 35 samples underwent TCR sequencing: around 13 from persistent and approximately 20 from newly diagnosed Graves' disease patients.

The sample holds many counts of this clonotype. Its target antigen remains unknown. No much larger clone is present one base from it, and per-base qualities are unavailable. The sample's time point, from its label and the paper: newly diagnosed GD, antithyroid drugs for less than 3 months. For both TCR sequencing and RNA sequencing, RNA was extracted from PBMCs in TRIzol. The diagnosis of Graves' disease followed American Thyroid Association guidelines. Patients for the study were recruited at an endocrinology department in Xi'an, China. Each patient gave around 9.2 milliliters of peripheral blood, collected in an EDTA anticoagulant tube. Ficoll Paque Plus density gradient separation was used to isolate PBMCs, and no additional T cell sorting was done. An Agilent 2100 Bioanalyzer and agarose gel were used to check RNA quality, and a NanoDrop 2000 was used to measure RNA concentration. The germline V end is reduced by 2 bases and the J end by 2 bases; junction bases left unmatched: 4. The CDR3 measures 15 amino acids from cysteine to phenylalanine. Just the 45-base CDR3 DNA is kept, in frame starting at base 1. CDR1 SGHRS and CDR2 YFSETQ are derived from the germline V gene.

The method was multiplex PCR. TCRdb names Illumina HiSeq 4000 as the instrument used. To build TCR beta libraries, CDR3 regions were amplified by Arm-PCR using iRepertoire HTBI primers. Before sequencing, the PCR products went through gel purification. The study's own analysis went as follows. Gene usage analysis of CDR3 amino acid clonotypes relied on the roughly 60 TRBV and 15 or so TRBJ segments identified across samples. COPE and FqMerger were used to merge filtered high-quality paired reads into contigs. BLAST was used to align contigs to IMGT TRBV, TRBD and TRBJ reference genes, and CDR3 was defined according to IMGT. Any clonotype with a frequency above 0.1% was counted as a highly expanded clone. Shannon entropy was used to measure repertoire diversity, and the Gini coefficient was used to measure V-J evenness. A clonotype found in more than one individual was treated as public. TCRdb took the public reads, trimmed them with fastp at Q25, ran MiXCR for clone calling and kept in-frame beta chains. Identical CDR3 protein sequences are pooled into one entry, listed with their most common genes and DNA. Here the V and J calls rest on TCRdb's processing, not on the authors' analysis. The sample table contains about 540,000 distinct CDR3 sequences; only one count was recorded for approximately 13% of them. The ten most abundant clones make up 8.5% to 10% of the sample.

Overall results and qualifications from the work: As a limitation, the authors acknowledged that the small sample size may reduce accuracy. More public clonotypes were shared among persistent patients (2,741) than among newly diagnosed patients (roughly 1,000). Persistent Graves' disease patients showed lower TCR Shannon entropy and fewer highly expanded clones than newly diagnosed patients, suggesting clonal expansion. Peripheral blood alone was examined, since thyroid tissue, which constituted the primary lesion, could not be accessed. Sequencing and analysis were restricted to the TCR beta chain. TRBV28, TRBJ1-2 and TRBJ2-5 were preferentially used in persistent disease, while TRBV20-1 and TRBJ2-1 were favored in newly diagnosed disease.

These data also featured in a second study, about T cells in Graves' hyperthyroidism and ophthalmopathy. Looking at the second paper: A patient counted as having stable Graves' hyperthyroidism if no progression to ophthalmopathy occurred over 18 months of follow-up. The hyperthyroidism patients were between 18 and 65 years old and newly diagnosed, with a disease duration of less than 2 months. Exclusion was applied to patients with uncontrolled infections, other autoimmune diseases, pregnancy or lactation. Diagnoses were established on the basis of clinical symptoms, serum thyroxine and TRAb, thyroid ultrasound, and orbital computed tomography. The TCR CDR3 was subjected to a first round of RT-PCR using the HTBI primer set and the Qiagen OneStep RT-PCR kit. Most expanded thyroid clonotypes (frequency above 0.001) were also detected in blood, a finding suggesting that blood repertoires may reflect thyroid immune responses. A model built on a 13 V-J signature distinguished ophthalmopathy from stable hyperthyroidism, reaching around 88% sensitivity and around 81% specificity in cross-validation and 80%/75% in testing. In validation, progression to ophthalmopathy was predicted by the model with 70.59% sensitivity and 72.22% specificity, a median of approximately 6.5 months before onset. TCR V-J signatures able to tell the groups apart were searched for in a discovery cohort of 90 to 100 patients, of whom 40 to 45 had Graves' ophthalmopathy and about 55 had stable Graves' hyperthyroidism. Whether ophthalmopathy could be predicted prospectively was tested in an independent validation cohort made up of 18 to 20 hyperthyroidism patients plus 17 patients who later progressed to ophthalmopathy. The 100 or so discovery patients were divided at random into training and test sets in a 7:3 ratio. In roughly six Graves' hyperthyroidism patients, the study also compared T-cell repertoires from thyroid tissue with T-cell repertoires from blood. After blood sampling, hyperthyroidism patients were treated with methimazole at a starting dose of 30 mg daily, and ophthalmopathy patients were treated with high-dose intravenous methylprednisolone. A second multiplex PCR round built the libraries, followed by size selection and purification. Sequencing of the libraries was done on an Illumina HiSeq2000 using paired-end 100 bp reads. SOAPnuke was used to process the raw data, throwing out any read that contained adapters or uncalled bases, had a mean Phred below 15, or lacked an exact constant-primer or identifier match. High-quality paired reads were merged with COPE v1.2.5, and unique nucleotide sequences were defined as clonotypes. MiTCR v1.1 was used to align the clonotypes against IMGT TRBV, TRBD and TRBJ reference segments. Analysis was restricted to V-J combinations with a frequency above 0.0001, which covered roughly 99% of repertoires. The TCS score was defined as the ratio of F50 (clonal expansion) to E x V (chaos), calculated using BLOSUM62-based TCRdist between CDR3 peptides within each V-J. Welch's t-statistics and random forest reduced approximately 520 V-J features to 10 to 15, which were used in a naive Bayes classifier (R e1071). Sample size was not statistically predetermined, and blinding of investigators to group allocation was not performed. TCR Vbeta CDR3 sequencing of 130 to 150 peripheral blood samples (fewer than 45 ophthalmopathy, 75 hyperthyroidism and around 17 progressor patients) is reported in the paper.

The material was peripheral blood mononuclear cells (PBMCs), obtained at new diagnosis, from a patient treated with antithyroid drugs. The chain is encoded by TRBV5-1 joined to TRBJ2-3; 8 bases in the middle match TRBD2. The source is a man between 25 and 39 years old with Graves disease. Donor details come from another sample of the same person, matched by shared clones. The DNA is TGCGCCAGCAGCTTCAAACTAGCGGCCACAGATACGCAGTATTTT. This encodes CASSFKLAATDTQYF.